The TCR beta chain described here comes from a study of cytomegalovirus exposure and HLA in healthy donors. In the study overall: Clustering assigned 81% of the roughly 370 genotyped donors to the Caucasian-associated ancestry cluster.

The PCR made use of 60 Vbeta and 13 Jbeta primers. Measured with immunoSEQ multiplex PCR; TCRdb has only the in-frame clones, and not every one. The table lists about 140,000 clones. Findings of the study overall: Later on, a genetic analysis was performed. It linked a missense variant in DCLRE1C with V- and J-gene trimming of TCR beta. In a later analysis, at a false discovery rate of 0.05, approximately 16,000 TCR beta sequences matched HLA alleles.

The CDR3 runs 15 residues. V gave up 1 base and J gave up 1 base; unmatched junction bases: 1. The germline CDR1 and CDR2 sequences are MNHEY and SVGAGI. Concerning this clone itself: The antigen is undetermined.

The sequenced sample consisted of PBMCs. The rearrangement links TRBV6-5 to TRBJ2-7, with TRBD1 matching over 10 bases. The clonotype was recovered from a woman under 30 in good health and CMV-seronegative. CDR3: CASSYLGQGSYEQYF. The CDR3, as DNA: TGTGCCAGCAGTTACTTGGGACAGGGGTCCTACGAGCAGTACTTC.